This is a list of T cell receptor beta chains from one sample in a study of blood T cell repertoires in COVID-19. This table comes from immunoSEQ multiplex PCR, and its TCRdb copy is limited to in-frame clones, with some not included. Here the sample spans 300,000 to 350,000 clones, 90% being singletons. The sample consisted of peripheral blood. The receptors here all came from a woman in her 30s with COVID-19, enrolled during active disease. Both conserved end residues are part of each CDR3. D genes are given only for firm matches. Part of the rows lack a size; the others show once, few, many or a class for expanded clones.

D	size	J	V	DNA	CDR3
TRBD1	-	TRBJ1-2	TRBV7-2	TGTGCCAGCAGAATTCCCGGGACAGTCGACTATGGCTACACCTTC	CASRIPGTVDYGYTF
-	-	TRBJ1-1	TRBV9	TGTGCCAGCAGCGGACGGGGGACCATGAACACTGAAGCTTTCTTT	CASSGRGTMNTEAFF
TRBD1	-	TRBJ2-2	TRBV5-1	TGCGCCAGCAGCAGGGACAGTTTAAACACCGGGGAGCTGTTTTTT	CASSRDSLNTGELFF
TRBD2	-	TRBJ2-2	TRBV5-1	TGCGCCAGCAGCTCCCCTCGGACTAGCGGGATATTGGGCACCGGGGAGCTGTTTTTT	CASSSPRTSGILGTGELFF
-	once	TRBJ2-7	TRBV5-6	TGTGCCAGCAGCTCAACAGGGTTCTACGAGCAGTACTTC	CASSSTGFYEQYF
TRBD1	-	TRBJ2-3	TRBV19	TGTGCCAGTAGTATCGGGACAGGGTACGGCACAGATACGCAGTATTTT	CASSIGTGYGTDTQYF
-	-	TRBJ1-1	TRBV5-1	TGCGCCAGCAGCTCATCGGGGGGCTGGACTGAAGCTTTCTTT	CASSSSGGWTEAFF
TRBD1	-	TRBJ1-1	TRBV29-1	TGCAGCGCACTAGGACAGGGCCTCCGGACTGAAGCTTTCTTT	CSALGQGLRTEAFF
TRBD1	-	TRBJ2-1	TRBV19	TGTGCCAGTAGTATAGCTCGGACAGGGGGCTTCAATGAGCAGTTCTTC	CASSIARTGGFNEQFF
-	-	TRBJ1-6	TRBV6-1	TGTGCCAGCAGTGACACAGGCAATTCACCCCTCCACTTT	CASSDTGNSPLHF
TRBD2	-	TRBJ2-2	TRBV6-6	TGTGCCGCCCGGGCTAGCGGGTCGAACACCGGGGAGCTGTTTTTT	CAARASGSNTGELFF
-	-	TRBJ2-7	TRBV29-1	TGCAGCGTGGGTGGGGCCCGGAGAAACGAGCAGTACTTC	CSVGGARRNEQYF
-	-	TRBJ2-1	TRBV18	TGTGCCAGCTCACCCACCCCGAGACAGAGCTCCTACAATGAGCAGTTCTTC	CASSPTPRQSSYNEQFF
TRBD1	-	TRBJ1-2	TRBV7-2	TGTGCCAGCAGCCCGGAGGGGACAGGGGGCGCCGGAGATGGCTACACCTTC	CASSPEGTGGAGDGYTF
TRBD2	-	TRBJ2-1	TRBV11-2	TGTGCCAGCCGGCTAGCGGGAGCATTCTACAATGAGCAGTTCTTC	CASRLAGAFYNEQFF
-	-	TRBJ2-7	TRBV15	TGTGCCACCAGCATCGACAGGGAGGTGGGCGAGCAGTACTTC	CATSIDREVGEQYF
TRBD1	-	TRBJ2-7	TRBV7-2	TGTGCCAGCAGCTTATACCCCGGGACAGCCTCCTACGAGCAGTACTTC	CASSLYPGTASYEQYF
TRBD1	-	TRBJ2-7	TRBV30	TGTGCCTGGAGTAGGACAGGGGGAGACGAGCAGTACTTC	CAWSRTGGDEQYF
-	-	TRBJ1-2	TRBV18	TGTGCCAGCTCACCACTAAGGGAGGGAGGCTACACCTTC	CASSPLREGGYTF
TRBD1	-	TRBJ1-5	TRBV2	TGTGCCAGCAGTGCAGGGGGCTATCAGCCCCAGCATTTT	CASSAGGYQPQHF
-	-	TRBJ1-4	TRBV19	TGTGCCAGTAATCGTCCCCGGGACACTTCAACTAATGAAAAACTGTTTTTT	CASNRPRDTSTNEKLFF
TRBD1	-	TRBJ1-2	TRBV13	TGTGCCAGCAGCCCTGGACAGGGTTTGGGCTATGGCTACACCTTC	CASSPGQGLGYGYTF
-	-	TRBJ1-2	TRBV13	TGTGCCAGCAGCTTAGGACAGACTAGGGGTTACACCTTC	CASSLGQTRGYTF
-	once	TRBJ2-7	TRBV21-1	TGTGCCAGCAGCAAGAGGACAGGGAACCGCGAGCAGTACTTC	CASSKRTGNREQYF